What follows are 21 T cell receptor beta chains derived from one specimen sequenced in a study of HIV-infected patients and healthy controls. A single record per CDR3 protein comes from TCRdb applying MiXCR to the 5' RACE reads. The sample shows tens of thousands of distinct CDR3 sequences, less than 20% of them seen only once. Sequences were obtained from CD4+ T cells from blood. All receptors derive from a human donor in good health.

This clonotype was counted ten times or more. CDR3 in DNA: TGTGCCAGCCGGGTCAGGGGAACAGCAGAGACCCAGTACTTC. Translation: CASRVRGTAETQYF. The genes are TRBV7-8 and TRBJ2-5, with D possibly TRBD1 on 6 matching bases. Germline CDR1 SGHVS, CDR2 FQNEAQ. V lost 8 bases and J 4 bases, leaving 17 bases between the germline ends. The CDR3 is 14 amino acids.

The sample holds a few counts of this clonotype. The CDR3 here is CASSLGGQTNTEAFF. The CDR3 nucleotides read TGTGCCAGCAGCTTAGGGGGACAGACCAACACTGAAGCTTTCTTT. This chain connects TRBV7-2 to TRBJ1-1; 7 nucleotides agree with TRBD1. CDR3 length: 15 amino acids. CDR1 SGHTA and CDR2 FQGNSA come from the germline V gene. Germline trimming cut 1 base from V and 2 bases from J; bases unmatched to any gene: 4.

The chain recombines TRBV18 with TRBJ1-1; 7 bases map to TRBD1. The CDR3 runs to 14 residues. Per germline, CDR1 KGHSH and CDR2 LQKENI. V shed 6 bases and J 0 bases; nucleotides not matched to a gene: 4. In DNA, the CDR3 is TGTGCCAGCTCGTTCGGACAGGTGAACACTGAAGCTTTCTTT. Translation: CASSFGQVNTEAFF. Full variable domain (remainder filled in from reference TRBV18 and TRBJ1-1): NAGVMQNPRHLVRRRGQEARLRCSPMKGHSHVYWYRQLPEEGLKFMVYLQKENIIDESGMPKERFSAEFPKEGPSILRIQQVVRGDSAAYFCASSFGQVNTEAFFGQGTRLTVV.

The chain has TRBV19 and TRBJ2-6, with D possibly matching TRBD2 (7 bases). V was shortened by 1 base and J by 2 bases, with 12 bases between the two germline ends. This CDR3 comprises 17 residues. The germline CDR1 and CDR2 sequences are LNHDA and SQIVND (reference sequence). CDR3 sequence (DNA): TGTGCCAGTAGTATAGGCCGGGGGGCTGCTGGGGCCAACGTCCTGACTTTC. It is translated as CASSIGRGAAGANVLTF. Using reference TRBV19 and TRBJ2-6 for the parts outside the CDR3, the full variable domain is DGGITQSPKYLFRKEGQNVTLSCEQNLNHDAMYWYRQDPGQGLRLIYYSQIVNDFQKGDIAEGYSVSREKKESFPLTVTSAQKNPTAFYLCASSIGRGAAGANVLTFGAGSRLTVL.

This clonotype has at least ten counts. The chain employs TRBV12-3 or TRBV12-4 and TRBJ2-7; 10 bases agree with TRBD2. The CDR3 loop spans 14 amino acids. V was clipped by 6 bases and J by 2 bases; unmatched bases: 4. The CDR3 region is CASRLAGAPYEQYF. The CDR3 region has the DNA TGTGCCAGCAGGCTAGCGGGAGCTCCCTACGAGCAGTACTTC.

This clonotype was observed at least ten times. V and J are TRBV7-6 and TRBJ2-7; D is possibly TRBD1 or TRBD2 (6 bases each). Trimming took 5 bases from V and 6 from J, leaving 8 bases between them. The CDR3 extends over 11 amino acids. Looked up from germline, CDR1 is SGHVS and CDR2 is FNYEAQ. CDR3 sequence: CASSRGREQYF. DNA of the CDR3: TGTGCCAGCAGCCGGGGGCGCGAGCAGTACTTC.

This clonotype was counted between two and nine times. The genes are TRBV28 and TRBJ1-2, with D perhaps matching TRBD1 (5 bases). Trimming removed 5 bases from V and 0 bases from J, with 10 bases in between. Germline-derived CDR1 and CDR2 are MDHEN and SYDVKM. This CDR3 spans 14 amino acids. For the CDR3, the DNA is TGTGCCAGCAGTGGGGGAACAGCTAACTATGGCTACACCTTC. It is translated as CASSGGTANYGYTF.

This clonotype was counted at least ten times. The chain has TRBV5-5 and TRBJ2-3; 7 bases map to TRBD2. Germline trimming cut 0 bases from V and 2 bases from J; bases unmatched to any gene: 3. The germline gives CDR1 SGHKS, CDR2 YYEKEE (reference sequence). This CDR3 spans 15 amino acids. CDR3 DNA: TGTGCCAGCAGCTTGGCGGGGGGAACCACAGATACGCAGTATTTT. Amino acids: CASSLAGGTTDTQYF. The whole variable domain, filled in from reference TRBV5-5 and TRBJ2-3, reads DAGVTQSPTHLIKTRGQQVTLRCSPISGHKSVSWYQQVLGQGPQFIFQYYEKEERGRGNFPDRFSARQFPNYSSELNVNALLLGDSALYLCASSLAGGTTDTQYFGPGTRLTVL.

The CDR3 DNA follows: TGTGCCAGCTCACCAAACGGACCCCCTGGGGAGACCCAGTACTTC. Amino acids: CASSPNGPPGETQYF. The genes are TRBV18 and TRBJ2-5; D remains unclear. Per the germline V gene, CDR1 is KGHSH and CDR2 is LQKENI. This CDR3 is built from 15 residues. V was pared by 2 bases and J by 5 bases, with 15 bases between.

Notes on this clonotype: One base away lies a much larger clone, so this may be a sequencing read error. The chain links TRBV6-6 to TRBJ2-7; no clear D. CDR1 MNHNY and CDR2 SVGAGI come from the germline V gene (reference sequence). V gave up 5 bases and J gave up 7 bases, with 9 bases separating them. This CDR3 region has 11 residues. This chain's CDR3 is CASSGMWEQYF. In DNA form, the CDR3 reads TGTGCCAGCAGTGGAATGTGGGAGCAGTACTTC.

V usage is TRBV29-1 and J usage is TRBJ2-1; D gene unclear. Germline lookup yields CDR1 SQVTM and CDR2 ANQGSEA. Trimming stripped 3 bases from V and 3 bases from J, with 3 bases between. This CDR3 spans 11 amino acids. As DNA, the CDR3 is TGCAGCGTTGAGAACTACAATGAGCAGTTCTTC. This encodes CSVENYNEQFF.

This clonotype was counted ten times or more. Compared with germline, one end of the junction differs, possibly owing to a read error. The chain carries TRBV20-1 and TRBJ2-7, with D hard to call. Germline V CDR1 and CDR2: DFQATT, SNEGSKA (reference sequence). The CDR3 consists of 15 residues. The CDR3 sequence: CSARGAVRTSHEQYF. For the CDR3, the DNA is TGCAGTGCTAGAGGGGCGGTCCGCACCTCCCACGAGCAGTACTTC.

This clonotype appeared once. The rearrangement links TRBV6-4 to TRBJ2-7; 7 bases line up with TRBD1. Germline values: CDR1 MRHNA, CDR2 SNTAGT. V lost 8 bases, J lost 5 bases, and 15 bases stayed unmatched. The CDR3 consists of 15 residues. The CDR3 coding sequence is TGTGCCAGCCAATCCCAGGGGGACATGCGGAACGAGCAGTACTTC. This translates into CASQSQGDMRNEQYF.

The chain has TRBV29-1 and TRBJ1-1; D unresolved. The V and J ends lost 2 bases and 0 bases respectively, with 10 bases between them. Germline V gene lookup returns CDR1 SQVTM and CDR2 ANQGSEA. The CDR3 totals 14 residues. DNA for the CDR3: TGCAGCGTTGAATTAGGGCCGATGAACACTGAAGCTTTCTTT. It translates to CSVELGPMNTEAFF.

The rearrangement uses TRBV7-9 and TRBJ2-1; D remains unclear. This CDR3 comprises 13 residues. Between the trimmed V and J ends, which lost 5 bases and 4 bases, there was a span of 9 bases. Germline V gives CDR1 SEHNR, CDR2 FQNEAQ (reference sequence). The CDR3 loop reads CASSNAGYNEQFF. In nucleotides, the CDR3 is TGTGCCAGCAGCAACGCCGGATACAATGAGCAGTTCTTC.

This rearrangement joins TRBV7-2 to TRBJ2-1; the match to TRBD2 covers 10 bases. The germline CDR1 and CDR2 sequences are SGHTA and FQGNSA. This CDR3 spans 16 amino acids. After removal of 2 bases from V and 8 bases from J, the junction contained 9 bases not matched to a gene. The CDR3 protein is CASSLRSGRAVHEQFF. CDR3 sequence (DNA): TGTGCCAGCAGCTTAAGGAGCGGGAGGGCCGTCCATGAGCAGTTCTTC.

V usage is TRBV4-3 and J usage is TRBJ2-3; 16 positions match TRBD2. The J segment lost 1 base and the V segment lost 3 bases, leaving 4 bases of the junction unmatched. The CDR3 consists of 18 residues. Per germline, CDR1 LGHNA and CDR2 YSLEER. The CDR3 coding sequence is TGCGCCAGCAGCCAGGGACTAGCGGGGGGGCCTCGCACAGATACGCAGTATTTT. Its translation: CASSQGLAGGPRTDTQYF.

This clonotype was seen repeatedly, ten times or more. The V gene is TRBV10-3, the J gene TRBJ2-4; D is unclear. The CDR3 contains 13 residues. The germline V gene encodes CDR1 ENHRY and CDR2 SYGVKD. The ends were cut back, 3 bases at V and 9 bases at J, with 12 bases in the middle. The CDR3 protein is CAISDPQSPIQYF. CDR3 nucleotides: TGTGCCATCAGTGACCCCCAGTCCCCCATTCAGTACTTC.

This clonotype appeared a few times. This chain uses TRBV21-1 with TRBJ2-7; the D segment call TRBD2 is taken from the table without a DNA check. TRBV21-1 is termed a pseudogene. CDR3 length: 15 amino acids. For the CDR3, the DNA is TGTGCCAGCAGCAAAGGAGGACTAGCGGGAGGAGAGCAGTACTTC. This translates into CASSKGGLAGGEQYF.

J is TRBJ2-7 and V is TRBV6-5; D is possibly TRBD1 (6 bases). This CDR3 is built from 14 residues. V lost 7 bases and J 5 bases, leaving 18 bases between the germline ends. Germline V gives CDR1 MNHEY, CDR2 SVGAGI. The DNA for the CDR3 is TGTGCCAGCACCCAAAAACAGGGCGTCCACGAGCAGTACTTC. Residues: CASTQKQGVHEQYF.

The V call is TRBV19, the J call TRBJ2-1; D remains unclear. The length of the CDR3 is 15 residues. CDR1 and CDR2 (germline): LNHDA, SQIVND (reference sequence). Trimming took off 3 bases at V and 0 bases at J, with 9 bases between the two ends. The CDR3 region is CASSMISLSYNEQFF. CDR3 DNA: TGTGCCAGTAGTATGATATCACTCTCCTACAATGAGCAGTTCTTC.